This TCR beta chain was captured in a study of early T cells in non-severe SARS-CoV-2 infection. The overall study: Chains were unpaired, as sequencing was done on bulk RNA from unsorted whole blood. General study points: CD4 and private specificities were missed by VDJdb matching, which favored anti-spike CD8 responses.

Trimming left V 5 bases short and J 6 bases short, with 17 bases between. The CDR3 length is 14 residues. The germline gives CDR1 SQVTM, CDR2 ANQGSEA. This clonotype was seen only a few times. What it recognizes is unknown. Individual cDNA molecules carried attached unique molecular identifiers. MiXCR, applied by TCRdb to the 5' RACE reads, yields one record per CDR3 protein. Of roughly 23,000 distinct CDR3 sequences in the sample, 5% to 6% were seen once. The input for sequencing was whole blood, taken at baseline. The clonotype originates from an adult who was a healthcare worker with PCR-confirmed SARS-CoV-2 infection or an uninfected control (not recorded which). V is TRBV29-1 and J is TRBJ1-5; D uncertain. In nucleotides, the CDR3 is TGCAGCGTTTTACCCAGCGGGCGTGGTCAGCCCCAGCATTTT. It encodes CSVLPSGRGQPQHF.